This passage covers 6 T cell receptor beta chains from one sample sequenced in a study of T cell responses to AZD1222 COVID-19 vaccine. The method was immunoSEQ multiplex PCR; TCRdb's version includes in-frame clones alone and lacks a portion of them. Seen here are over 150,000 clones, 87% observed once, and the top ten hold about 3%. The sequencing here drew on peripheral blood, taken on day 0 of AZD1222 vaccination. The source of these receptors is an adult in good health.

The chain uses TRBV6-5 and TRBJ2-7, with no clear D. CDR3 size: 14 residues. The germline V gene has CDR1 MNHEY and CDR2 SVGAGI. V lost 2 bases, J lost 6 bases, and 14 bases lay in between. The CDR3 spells CASSYRRVASEQYF. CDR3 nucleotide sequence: TGTGCCAGCAGTTACCGAAGGGTCGCTAGCGAGCAGTACTTC.

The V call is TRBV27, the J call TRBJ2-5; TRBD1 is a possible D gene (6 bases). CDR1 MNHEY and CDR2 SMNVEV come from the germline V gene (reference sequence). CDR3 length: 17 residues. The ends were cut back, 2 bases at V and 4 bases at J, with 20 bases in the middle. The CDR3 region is CASSLGTGFEDRETQYF. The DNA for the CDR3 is TGTGCCAGCAGTTTAGGTACAGGGTTTGAGGATCGAGAGACCCAGTACTTC.

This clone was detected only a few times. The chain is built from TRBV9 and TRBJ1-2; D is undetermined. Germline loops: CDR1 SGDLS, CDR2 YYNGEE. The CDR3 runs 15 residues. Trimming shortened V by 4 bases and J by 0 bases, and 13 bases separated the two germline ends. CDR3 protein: CASSPQLYPNYGYTF. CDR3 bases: TGTGCCAGCAGCCCCCAACTATACCCTAACTATGGCTACACCTTC. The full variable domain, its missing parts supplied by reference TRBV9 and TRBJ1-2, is DSGVTQTPKHLITATGQRVTLRCSPRSGDLSVYWYQQSLDQGLQFLIQYYNGEERAKGNILERFSAQQFPDLHSELNLSSLELGDSALYFCASSPQLYPNYGYTFGSGTRLTVV.

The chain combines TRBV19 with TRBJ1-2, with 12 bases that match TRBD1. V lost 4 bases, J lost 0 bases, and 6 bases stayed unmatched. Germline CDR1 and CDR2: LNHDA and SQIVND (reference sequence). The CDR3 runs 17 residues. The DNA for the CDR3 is TGTGCCAGTAGTAAATACCGGGACAGGGGGCCTAACTATGGCTACACCTTC. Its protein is CASSKYRDRGPNYGYTF.

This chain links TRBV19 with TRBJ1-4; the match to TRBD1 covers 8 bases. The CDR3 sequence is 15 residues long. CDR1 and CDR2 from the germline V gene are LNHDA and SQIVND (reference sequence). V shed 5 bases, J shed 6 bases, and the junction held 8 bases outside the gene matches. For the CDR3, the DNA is TGTGCCAGTAGTGAAAGACAGGGGATGGATGAAAAACTGTTTTTT. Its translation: CASSERQGMDEKLFF.

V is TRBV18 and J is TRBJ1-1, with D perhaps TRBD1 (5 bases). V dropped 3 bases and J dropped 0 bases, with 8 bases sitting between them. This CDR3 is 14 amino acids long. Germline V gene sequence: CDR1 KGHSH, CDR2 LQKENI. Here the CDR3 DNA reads TGTGCCAGCTCACCGGACATTTTGAACACTGAAGCTTTCTTT. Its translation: CASSPDILNTEAFF.